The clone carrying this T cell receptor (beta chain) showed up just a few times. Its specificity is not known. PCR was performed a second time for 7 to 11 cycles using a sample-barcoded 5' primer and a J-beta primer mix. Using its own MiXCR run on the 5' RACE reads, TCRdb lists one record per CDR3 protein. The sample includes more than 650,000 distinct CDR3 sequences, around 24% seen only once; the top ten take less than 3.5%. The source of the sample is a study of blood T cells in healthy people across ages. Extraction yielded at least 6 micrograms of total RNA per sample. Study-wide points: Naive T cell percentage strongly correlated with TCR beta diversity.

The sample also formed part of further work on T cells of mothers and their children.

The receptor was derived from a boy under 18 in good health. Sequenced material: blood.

The CDR3, as DNA: TGTGCCATCAGTGACGACGGGACAGGGGGCAACGAGCAGTACTTC. Protein sequence: CAISDDGTGGNEQYF. This rearrangement joins TRBV10-3 to TRBJ2-7; 12 bases align to TRBD1. With 3 bases clipped from V and 5 bases from J, the junction kept 5 bases outside the gene matches. The germline V gene encodes CDR1 ENHRY and CDR2 SYGVKD. This CDR3 contains 15 residues.